The 9 T cell receptor beta chains below were found in one sample sequenced in a study of blood T cell repertoires in COVID-19. The assay was immunoSEQ multiplex PCR, and TCRdb's table has in-frame clones only and misses some. The sample includes tens of thousands of clones, 60% to 75% of them seen just once. The specimen sequenced was peripheral blood. The receptors derive from a man aged 50 or older with active or convalescent COVID-19.

This chain links TRBV19 with TRBJ1-6; 9 bases line up with TRBD1. The V and J ends lost 3 bases and 14 bases, in that order; junction bases with no gene match: 11. Germline V CDR1 and CDR2: LNHDA, SQIVND (reference sequence). There are 15 residues in the CDR3. CDR3 region: CASSMGQGEGGTLHF. CDR3 nucleotide sequence: TGTGCCAGTAGTATGGGACAGGGCGAGGGGGGCACCCTCCACTTT.

This chain uses TRBV7-2 with TRBJ2-3, with D possibly matching TRBD2 (6 bases). Germline values: CDR1 SGHTA, CDR2 FQGNSA. Trimming removed 6 bases from V and 2 bases from J, with 12 bases in between. The CDR3 contains 14 residues. CDR3 protein: CASRPGLYTDTQYF. CDR3 sequence (DNA): TGTGCCAGCAGACCGGGACTCTACACAGATACGCAGTATTTT.

CDR3 DNA: TGTGCCAGTAGTATAGATCCTCAGGGGGCAAGGGCCTACGAGCAGTACTTC. It translates to CASSIDPQGARAYEQYF. This chain connects TRBV19 to TRBJ2-7; 8 nucleotides agree with TRBD1. V dropped 0 bases and J dropped 2; count of bases not matched to a gene: 9. The CDR3 runs to 17 residues. Per germline, CDR1 LNHDA and CDR2 SQIVND (reference sequence).

The chain is built from TRBV5-1 and TRBJ1-1; 7 bases match TRBD1. The CDR3 contains 14 residues. CDR1 SGHRS and CDR2 YFSETQ come from the germline V gene. With V trimmed by 4 bases and J by 0 bases, 3 bases remained unmatched. The CDR3 here is CASSGDRVNTEAFF. The CDR3 region has the DNA TGCGCCAGCAGCGGTGACAGGGTGAACACTGAAGCTTTCTTT.

This clone showed up just a few times. The CDR3 nucleotides read TGTGCCAGCAGCTTAGCACAGAACACTGAAGCTTTCTTT. Its protein is CASSLAQNTEAFF. The chain links TRBV7-8 to TRBJ1-1; D is unresolved. Germline values: CDR1 SGHVS, CDR2 FQNEAQ. The CDR3 loop spans 13 amino acids. The V end was cut by 0 bases, the J end by 1 base, with 3 bases between.

The rearrangement links TRBV7-3 to TRBJ2-1, with 11 bases matching TRBD2. In germline, CDR1 is SGHTA, CDR2 FQGTGA. Trimming at V came to 1 base and at J to 4 bases, leaving 9 bases not matched to a gene. The CDR3 covers 18 residues. The CDR3: CASSLRSQGLAEYNEQFF. Written as DNA, the CDR3 is TGTGCCAGCAGCTTAAGGAGCCAGGGACTAGCGGAGTACAATGAGCAGTTCTTC.

The rearrangement joins TRBV5-1 to TRBJ2-7, with D possibly TRBD2 on 6 matching bases. From germline, CDR1 is SGHRS and CDR2 YFSETQ. V was shortened by 4 bases and J by 4 bases, with 15 bases between the two germline ends. The CDR3 sequence is 14 residues long. The CDR3, as DNA: TGCGCCAGCAGCCCGGCGGGGACGCAGTACGAGCAGTACTTC. Its protein is CASSPAGTQYEQYF. Full variable domain (rest looked up from reference TRBV5-1 and TRBJ2-7): KAGVTQTPRYLIKTRGQQVTLSCSPISGHRSVSWYQQTPGQGLQFLFEYFSETQRNKGNFPGRFSGRQFSNSRSEMNVSTLELGDSALYLCASSPAGTQYEQYFGPGTRLTVT.

CDR3 in amino acids: CASSISGQGESGNTIYF. CDR3 in DNA: TGTGCCAGCAGCATTTCGGGACAGGGGGAGTCTGGAAACACCATATATTTT. The V and J genes are TRBV9 and TRBJ1-3; the match to TRBD1 covers 11 bases. Germline-derived CDR1 and CDR2 are SGDLS and YYNGEE. The CDR3 is made up of 17 amino acids. The V and J ends lost 4 bases and 1 base, in that order; junction bases with no gene match: 7. Based on the CDR3 plus reference TRBV9 and TRBJ1-3, the full variable domain is DSGVTQTPKHLITATGQRVTLRCSPRSGDLSVYWYQQSLDQGLQFLIQYYNGEERAKGNILERFSAQQFPDLHSELNLSSLELGDSALYFCASSISGQGESGNTIYFGEGSWLTVV.

This clone has more than one count but fewer than ten. The chain uses TRBV5-4 and TRBJ2-1, with 8 bases fitting TRBD2. Germline V gene sequence: CDR1 SGHNT, CDR2 YYREEE (reference sequence). J lost 10 bases, V lost 1 base, and 7 bases had no gene match. CDR3 length: 14 amino acids. Here the CDR3 reads CASSLSGGPREQFF. The CDR3 nucleotides read TGTGCCAGCAGCTTGTCGGGGGGGCCTCGGGAGCAGTTCTTC.